The 2 T cell receptor beta chains below were found in one sample sequenced in a study of blood T cell repertoires in COVID-19. The table came from immunoSEQ multiplex PCR; TCRdb's copy has only in-frame clones and leaves some out. The sample gives roughly 280,000 clones, roughly 91% of which show up once; 1.9% is in the top ten. Sequenced: PBMCs or T cells enriched from blood (not recorded which). The origin of the receptors is a woman in her sixties or seventies who had recovered from COVID-19.

The chain carries TRBV12-5 and TRBJ1-1; TRBD1 matches at 7 bases. J lost 4 bases, V lost 6 bases, and 2 bases had no gene match. The germline V gene has CDR1 LGHNT and CDR2 FRNRAP. The CDR3 totals 12 residues. CDR3: CASGTGVTEAFF. In nucleotides, the CDR3 is TGTGCTAGTGGAACAGGGGTCACTGAAGCTTTCTTT.

DNA of the CDR3: TGTGCCAGCAATAGCATGCATTCACCCCTCCACTTT. Protein product: CASNSMHSPLHF. V is TRBV11-2 and J is TRBJ1-6; D unclear. Germline assignment: CDR1 SGHAT and CDR2 FQNNGV. Trimming stripped 7 bases from V and 8 bases from J, with 9 bases between. The CDR3 has 12 residues. The variable domain in full, with the rest retrieved from reference TRBV11-2 and TRBJ1-6, is EAGVAQSPRYKIIEKRQSVAFWCNPISGHATLYWYQQILGQGPKLLIQFQNNGVVDDSQLPKDRFSAERLKGVDSTLKIQPAKLEDSAVYLCASNSMHSPLHFGNGTRLTVT.